This T cell receptor beta chain was captured in a study of cytomegalovirus exposure and HLA in healthy donors. Study-wide background: From donors who were HLA-typed, an early data release held about 85 million unique TCRs. Whole-study findings and limits: Relative to equally common others, HLA-associated TCR beta chains showed greater clonal expansion in a later analysis. Owing to their indistinguishability, certain V segments, notably TRBV6-2 and TRBV6-3, were excluded. HLA alleles were associated with 18,000 or so TCR beta sequences in a later analysis at 0.05 false discovery rate.

The CDR3 is 15 amino acids. CDR1 and CDR2 (germline): LGHNT, FRNRAP. With V trimmed by 5 bases and J by 3 bases, 3 bases remained unmatched. Comment on this clone: Its antigen is undetermined.

The PCR employed 60 Vbeta primers together with 13 Jbeta primers. Repertoires were generated with immunoSEQ multiplex PCR, while TCRdb's copy carries only in-frame clones and drops some. Here the sample spans approximately 150,000 clones, approximately 82% being singletons. Material for sequencing was PBMCs. V gene TRBV12-5 combines with J gene TRBJ2-3, with TRBD2 matching 12 bases. The source is a woman in her forties in good health and CMV-seronegative. The CDR3 region is CASGLAGGVTDTQYF. The CDR3 region has the DNA TGTGCTAGTGGTCTAGCGGGAGGGGTTACAGATACGCAGTATTTT.